This T cell receptor (beta chain) originates from a study of blood T cells in healthy people across ages. As to this clonotype: The target antigen is unknown.

Overall study results and limits: Age showed a roughly linear inverse relationship with TCR beta diversity per million T cells.

Sample donors were healthy Caucasian individuals that came from Russia, aged roughly 6 to 90. This CDR3 contains 16 residues. V was shortened by 2 bases and J by 1 base, with 14 bases between the two germline ends. CDR1 is MNHNS, CDR2 SASEGT, per germline. Alongside a J-beta primer mix, a sample-barcoded 5' primer served in a second PCR lasting about 6 to 11 cycles. In TCRdb, the 5' RACE reads were re-called with MiXCR into one record per CDR3 protein. This sample has about 1.5 million distinct CDR3 sequences; less than 45% occur once, and the top ten carry more than 4%. The clonotype originates from a woman aged 18 to 35 in good health. The rearrangement links TRBV6-1 to TRBJ1-2; unclear D gene. Sequencing was performed on blood. In DNA, the CDR3 is TGTGCCAGCAGTGAAACCGGCCGGCGGTATAACTATGGCTACACCTTC. It translates to CASSETGRRYNYGYTF.